Below are 18 T cell receptor beta chains sequenced from a single sample in a study of T cell changes during pregnancy in multiple sclerosis. Libraries were prepared by immunoSEQ multiplex PCR; TCRdb keeps only in-frame clonotypes and omits some of them. The table lists about 87,000 clones, 93% of them singletons. Sequencing used peripheral blood, obtained in the third trimester of pregnancy. All receptors derive from a female donor in good health, enrolled as a control in a pregnancy study.

The chain employs TRBV5-4 and TRBJ2-3; 11 bases line up with TRBD2. CDR1 and CDR2 from the germline V gene are SGHNT and YYREEE (reference sequence). The V gene end was trimmed by 4 bases and the J gene end by 6 bases; junction bases not matched to a gene: 7. This CDR3 contains 15 residues. The CDR3 DNA reads as TGTGCCAGCAGCCCCGTAGCGGGAGGGGGGGATACGCAGTATTTT. Residues: CASSPVAGGGDTQYF. Combining the CDR3 with reference TRBV5-4 and TRBJ2-3 gives the whole variable domain ETGVTQSPTHLIKTRGQQVTLRCSSQSGHNTVSWYQQALGQGPQFIFQYYREEENGRGNFPPRFSGLQFPNYSSELNVNALELDDSALYLCASSPVAGGGDTQYFGPGTRLTVL.

Notes on this clone: Other DNA sequences of this sample code for an identical CDR3. The chain uses TRBV28 and TRBJ2-7, with 12 bases identical to TRBD2. CDR3 size: 14 residues. The J segment lost 2 bases and the V segment lost 9 bases, leaving 5 bases of the junction unmatched. From germline, CDR1 is MDHEN and CDR2 SYDVKM. In nucleotides, the CDR3 is TGTGCCAGTACACTAGCGGGAGGCCCCTACGAGCAGTACTTC. It yields the protein CASTLAGGPYEQYF.

This clone was observed once. The chain combines TRBV28 with TRBJ2-3, with D maybe TRBD2 (5 bases). CDR3 length: 15 amino acids. V lost 6 bases and J lost 0, with 13 bases in between. CDR1 and CDR2 (germline): MDHEN, SYDVKM. CDR3 in amino acids: CASRRSGSSTDTQYF. The CDR3 coding sequence is TGTGCCAGCAGGAGGAGCGGCTCTAGCACAGATACGCAGTATTTT.

J is TRBJ2-1 and V is TRBV6-1; no reliable D call. The CDR3 spans 15 residues. CDR1 is MNHNS and CDR2 is SASEGT in the germline V gene. V gave up 3 bases and J gave up 8 bases, with 17 bases separating them. In DNA form, the CDR3 reads TGTGCCAGCAGTGATTTGCGGTCAGTAGGCGATGAGCAGTTCTTC. Translation: CASSDLRSVGDEQFF.

This clone appeared once. The chain is built from TRBV6-6 and TRBJ2-7, with TRBD1 matching over 8 bases. Losses at the gene ends were 1 base for V and 4 bases for J; bases not matched to a gene: 6. Germline V CDR1 and CDR2: MNHNY, SVGAGI (reference sequence). The CDR3 has 15 residues. The CDR3 DNA reads as TGTGCCAGCAGTTACTACCGGACAGGGAATTACGAGCAGTACTTC. Its protein is CASSYYRTGNYEQYF.

CDR3 in amino acids: CASSLGGEGEQYF. DNA of the CDR3: TGCGCCAGCAGCTTGGGGGGAGAGGGCGAGCAGTACTTC. The chain links TRBV5-1 to TRBJ2-7; possibly TRBD2 for D (5 bases). V was pared by 0 bases and J by 6 bases, with 10 bases between. CDR1 is SGHRS, CDR2 YFSETQ, per germline. The CDR3 length is 13 residues.

The J gene is TRBJ1-1, the V gene TRBV29-1; D is ambiguous. Looked up from germline, CDR1 is SQVTM and CDR2 is ANQGSEA. The CDR3 is 13 residues long. Between the trimmed V and J ends, which lost 7 bases and 6 bases, there was a span of 18 bases. This CDR3 is CSALGVYSSEAFF. CDR3 bases: TGCAGCGCCCTTGGTGTTTACTCTTCTGAAGCTTTCTTT.

The V call is TRBV14, the J call TRBJ1-5, with D possibly TRBD1 on 5 matching bases. The CDR3 extends over 13 amino acids. The germline V and J ends were trimmed by 5 bases and 4 bases, with 9 bases remaining between them. The germline gives CDR1 SGHDN, CDR2 FVKESK. The CDR3 bases are TGTGCCAGCAGCGATAGGGGTAATCAGCCCCAGCATTTT. Its translation is CASSDRGNQPQHF.

The rearrangement joins TRBV4-2 to TRBJ1-5; TRBD1 agrees at 7 bases. CDR3 length: 14 amino acids. Germline CDR1 LGHNA, CDR2 YNFKEQ. J lost 6 bases, V lost 3 bases, and 5 bases had no gene match. The CDR3 loop is CASSHQTGFQPQHF. CDR3 DNA: TGTGCCAGCAGCCACCAGACAGGGTTTCAGCCCCAGCATTTT.

J is TRBJ1-3 and V is TRBV28; D is perhaps TRBD1 (5 bases). The CDR3 has 14 amino acids. Germline V CDR1 and CDR2: MDHEN, SYDVKM. V dropped 2 bases and J dropped 2 bases, with 7 bases sitting between them. In DNA form, the CDR3 reads TGTGCCAGCAGTTTAGACAGCACTGGAAACACCATATATTTT. It encodes CASSLDSTGNTIYF. Full variable domain (missing parts from reference TRBV28 and TRBJ1-3): DVKVTQSSRYLVKRTGEKVFLECVQDMDHENMFWYRQDPGLGLRLIYFSYDVKMKEKGDIPEGYSVSREKKERFSLILESASTNQTSMYLCASSLDSTGNTIYFGEGSWLTVV.

CDR3 bases: TGTGCCAGCAGTTACGGGAGCGGGAGCTCCTACGAGCAGTACTTC. Amino acid sequence: CASSYGSGSSYEQYF. This sequence joins TRBV6-5 and TRBJ2-7; 8 nucleotides match TRBD2. CDR1 is MNHEY, CDR2 SVGAGI, per germline. V lost 2 bases to trimming and J lost 0 bases; unmatched junction nucleotides: 3. This CDR3 is built from 15 residues.

The rearrangement links TRBV27 to TRBJ2-7; 15 nucleotides line up with TRBD2. From germline, CDR1 is MNHEY and CDR2 SMNVEV (reference sequence). J lost 3 bases, V lost 5 bases, and 11 bases had no gene match. The CDR3 contains 18 residues. CDR3 loop: CASSRQSGTSGRSYEQYF. The CDR3 DNA is TGTGCCAGCAGTAGGCAATCCGGGACTAGCGGGAGGAGCTACGAGCAGTACTTC.

The rearrangement uses TRBV30 and TRBJ2-3; D possibly corresponds to TRBD1 (6 bases). The V gene lost 4 bases and the J gene lost 0 bases, with 11 bases spanning the gap. In germline, CDR1 is GTSNPN, CDR2 SVGIG (reference sequence). The CDR3 is 14 amino acids. The CDR3 sequence is CAWKDRPSTDTQYF. CDR3 nucleotide sequence: TGTGCCTGGAAGGACAGACCTAGCACAGATACGCAGTATTTT.

The chain is built from TRBV7-9 and TRBJ2-3; 7 positions agree with TRBD1. CDR3 size: 16 residues. After removal of 5 bases from V and 1 base from J, the junction contained 9 bases not matched to a gene. The germline V gene has CDR1 SEHNR and CDR2 FQNEAQ (reference sequence). CDR3 protein: CASSNDRVLRTDTQYF. The DNA of the CDR3 is TGTGCCAGCAGCAACGACAGGGTATTACGCACAGATACGCAGTATTTT.

The chain uses TRBV6-5 and TRBJ1-4, with 9 bases aligning to TRBD1. V lost 6 bases and J lost 8; bases outside the gene matches: 7. The CDR3 sequence is 14 residues long. Germline CDR1 reads MNHEY; CDR2 reads SVGAGI. This CDR3 is CASSPGTGNEKLFF. As DNA, the CDR3 is TGTGCCAGCAGCCCCGGGACAGGGAACGAAAAACTGTTTTTT.

The J gene is TRBJ1-5, the V gene TRBV23-1; weak D call: TRBD1 (5 bases). TRBV23-1 is an ORF; its function is uncertain. V was cut by 4 bases and J by 0 bases, with 16 bases left in between. The CDR3 sequence is 17 residues long. The CDR3 reads CASSPPNPTDSNQPQHF. CDR3 bases: TGCGCCAGCAGTCCCCCGAACCCGACAGATAGCAATCAGCCCCAGCATTTT.

The chain combines TRBV27 with TRBJ2-7; D might be TRBD2 (6 bases). The V gene's germline CDR1 is MNHEY and CDR2 SMNVEV (reference sequence). Trimming shortened V by 6 bases and J by 6 bases, and 9 bases separated the two germline ends. The CDR3 sequence is 11 residues long. In DNA form, the CDR3 reads TGTGCCAGCAGCCGGAGGGGCGAGCAGTACTTC. It translates to CASSRRGEQYF.

To note about this clone: A read error may produce the germline difference seen at one junction end. The genes are TRBV20-1 and TRBJ2-7; TRBD1 matches at 7 bases. CDR1 and CDR2 (germline): DFQATT, SNEGSKA (reference sequence). The CDR3 extends over 10 amino acids. This CDR3 reads CSATRQGIRF. Written as DNA, the CDR3 is TGCAGTGCTACCCGACAGGGCATCCGCTTC.